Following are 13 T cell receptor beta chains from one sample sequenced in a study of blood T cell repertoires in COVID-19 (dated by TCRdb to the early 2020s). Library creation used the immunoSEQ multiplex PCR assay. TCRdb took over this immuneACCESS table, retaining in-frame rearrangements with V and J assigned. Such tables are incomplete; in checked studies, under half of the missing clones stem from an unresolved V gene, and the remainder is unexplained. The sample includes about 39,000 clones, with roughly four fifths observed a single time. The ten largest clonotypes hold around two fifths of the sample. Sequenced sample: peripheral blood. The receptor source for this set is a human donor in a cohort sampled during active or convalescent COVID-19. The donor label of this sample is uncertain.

The CDR3 loop reads CAISESAGGGYGYTF. The CDR3 DNA reads as TGTGCCATCAGTGAGTCGGCTGGGGGCGGCTATGGCTACACCTTC. The chain carries TRBV10-3 and TRBJ1-2, with D possibly TRBD1 on 6 matching bases. The CDR3 sequence is 15 residues long. Trimming left V 0 bases short and J 4 bases short, with 12 bases between. Germline values: CDR1 ENHRY, CDR2 SYGVKD.

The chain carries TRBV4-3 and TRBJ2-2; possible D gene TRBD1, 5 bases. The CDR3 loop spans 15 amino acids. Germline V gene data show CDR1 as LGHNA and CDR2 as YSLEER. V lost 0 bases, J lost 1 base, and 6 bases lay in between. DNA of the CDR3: TGCGCCAGCAGCCAAGACAGGGTGAACACCGGGGAGCTGTTTTTT. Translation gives CASSQDRVNTGELFF.

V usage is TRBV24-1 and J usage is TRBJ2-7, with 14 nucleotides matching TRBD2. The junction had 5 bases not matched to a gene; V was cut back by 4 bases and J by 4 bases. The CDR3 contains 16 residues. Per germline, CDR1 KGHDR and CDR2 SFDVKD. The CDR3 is CATSDPGTSGRYEQYF. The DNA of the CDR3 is TGTGCCACCAGTGACCCAGGGACTAGCGGGAGATACGAGCAGTACTTC.

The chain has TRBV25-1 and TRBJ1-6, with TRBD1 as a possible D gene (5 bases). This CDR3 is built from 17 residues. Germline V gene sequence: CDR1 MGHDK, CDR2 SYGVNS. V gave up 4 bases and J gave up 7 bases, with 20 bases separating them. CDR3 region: CASSASFGGTGNSPLHF. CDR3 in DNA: TGTGCCAGCAGTGCCAGCTTCGGGGGGACGGGGAATTCACCCCTCCACTTT.

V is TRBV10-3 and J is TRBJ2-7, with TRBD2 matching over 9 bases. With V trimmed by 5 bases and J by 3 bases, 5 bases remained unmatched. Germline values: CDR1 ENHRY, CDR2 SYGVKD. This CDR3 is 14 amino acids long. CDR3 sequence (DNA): TGTGCCATCAGTCTTAGCGGGAGTGACTACGAGCAGTACTTC. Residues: CAISLSGSDYEQYF.

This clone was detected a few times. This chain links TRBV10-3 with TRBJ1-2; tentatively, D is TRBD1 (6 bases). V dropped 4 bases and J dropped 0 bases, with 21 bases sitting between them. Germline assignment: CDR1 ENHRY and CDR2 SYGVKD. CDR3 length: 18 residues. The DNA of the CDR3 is TGTGCCATCAGTGTAAAAGAACAGGGTGGGGTAGCTAACTATGGCTACACCTTC. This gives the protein CAISVKEQGGVANYGYTF.

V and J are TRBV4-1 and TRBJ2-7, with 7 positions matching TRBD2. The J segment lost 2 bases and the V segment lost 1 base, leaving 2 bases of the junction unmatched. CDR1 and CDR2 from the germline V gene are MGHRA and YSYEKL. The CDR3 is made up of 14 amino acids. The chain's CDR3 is CASSQVLAAYEQYF. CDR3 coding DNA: TGCGCCAGCAGCCAAGTTCTAGCGGCCTACGAGCAGTACTTC.

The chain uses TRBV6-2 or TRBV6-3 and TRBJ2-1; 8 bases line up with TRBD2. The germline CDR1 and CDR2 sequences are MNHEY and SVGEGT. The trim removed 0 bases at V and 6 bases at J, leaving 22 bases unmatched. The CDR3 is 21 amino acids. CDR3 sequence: CASSYSIYGPESGRLPNEQFF. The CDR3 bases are TGTGCCAGCAGTTACTCGATTTATGGGCCAGAGAGCGGGAGATTGCCCAATGAGCAGTTCTTC.

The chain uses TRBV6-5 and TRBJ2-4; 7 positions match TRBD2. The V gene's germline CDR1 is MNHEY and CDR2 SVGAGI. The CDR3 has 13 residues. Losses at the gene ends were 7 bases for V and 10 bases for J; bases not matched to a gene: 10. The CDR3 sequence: CASTGSSGLIQYF. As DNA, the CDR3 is TGTGCCAGCACAGGATCTAGCGGTCTGATTCAGTACTTC.

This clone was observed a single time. Here the CDR3 reads CASLHPGYGYTF. The CDR3 region has the DNA TGTGCCAGCCTCCACCCGGGATATGGCTACACCTTC. V gene TRBV27 combines with J gene TRBJ1-2; D call uncertain. Germline CDR1 is MNHEY and CDR2 is SMNVEV (reference sequence). This CDR3 is built from 12 residues. The V and J ends lost 8 bases and 5 bases respectively, with 12 bases between them.

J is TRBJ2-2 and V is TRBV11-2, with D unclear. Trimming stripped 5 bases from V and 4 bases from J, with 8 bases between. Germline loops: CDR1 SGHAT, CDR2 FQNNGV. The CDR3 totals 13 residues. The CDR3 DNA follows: TGTGCCAGCAGCCCGACGGGCACCGGGGAGCTGTTTTTT. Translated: CASSPTGTGELFF.

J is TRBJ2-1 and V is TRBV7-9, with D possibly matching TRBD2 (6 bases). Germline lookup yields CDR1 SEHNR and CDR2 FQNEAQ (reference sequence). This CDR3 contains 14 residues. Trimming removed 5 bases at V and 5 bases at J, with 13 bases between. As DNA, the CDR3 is TGTGCCAGCAGCAGATTGGGACTGAACAATGAGCAGTTCTTC. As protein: CASSRLGLNNEQFF.

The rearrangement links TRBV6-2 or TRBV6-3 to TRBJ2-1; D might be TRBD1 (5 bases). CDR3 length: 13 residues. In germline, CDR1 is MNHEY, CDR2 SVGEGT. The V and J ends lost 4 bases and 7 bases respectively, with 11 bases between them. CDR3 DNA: TGTGCCAGCAGTTTTAACCGACAGAATGAGCAGTTCTTC. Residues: CASSFNRQNEQFF.